This is a list of T cell receptor beta chains from one sample in a study of blood T cell repertoires in COVID-19. Data came from immunoSEQ multiplex PCR; TCRdb stores just in-frame clones and leaves some out. The sample holds some 87,000 clones, around 80% seen once. The sequencing input was peripheral blood. All receptors come from a man aged 45-65 years who had recovered from COVID-19. Both conserved end residues are part of each CDR3. D genes are given only for firm matches. Clone size is stated in some rows and not others, as once, few, many or a class when expanded.

D	V	size	J	CDR3	DNA
TRBD2	TRBV19	-	TRBJ2-1	CASSIVASGNYNEQFF	TGTGCCAGTAGTATAGTGGCTAGCGGGAACTACAATGAGCAGTTCTTC
-	TRBV4-2	-	TRBJ1-3	CASSQVAGEGNTIYF	TGTGCCAGCAGCCAAGTTGCAGGGGAGGGAAACACCATATATTTT
TRBD2	TRBV4-2	-	TRBJ2-3	CASSQDSSGRADTQYF	TGTGCCAGCAGCCAAGATTCTAGCGGGAGGGCCGATACGCAGTATTTT
-	TRBV5-6	-	TRBJ2-3	CASSLFGGGARTDTQYF	TGTGCCAGCAGCTTGTTCGGCGGCGGGGCGCGCACAGATACGCAGTATTTT
-	TRBV7-9	-	TRBJ1-1	CASSNTGSEAFF	TGTGCCAGCAGCAATACAGGGTCTGAAGCTTTCTTT
-	TRBV6-5	-	TRBJ1-6	CASSSDRNSPLHF	TGTGCCAGCAGTAGCGACAGGAATTCACCCCTCCACTTT
-	TRBV28	-	TRBJ2-7	CASRGSNPFEQYF	TGTGCCAGCAGGGGTAGCAATCCCTTCGAGCAGTACTTC
-	TRBV5-4	-	TRBJ2-7	CASSLGSFSSYEQYF	TGTGCCAGCAGCTTGGGGTCTTTTAGCTCCTACGAGCAGTACTTC
-	TRBV7-2	few	TRBJ1-1	CASSLVLTEAFF	TGTGCCAGCAGCTTAGTTCTCACTGAAGCTTTCTTT
TRBD2	TRBV24-1	-	TRBJ2-7	CATSTGGHPEQYF	TGTGCCACCAGTACGGGGGGGCATCCCGAGCAGTACTTC
-	TRBV29-1	-	TRBJ1-2	CSVEGGGGVYGYTF	TGCAGCGTTGAAGGAGGGGGGGGTGTCTATGGCTACACCTTC
-	TRBV19	once	TRBJ2-3	CASSIERGNTQYF	TGTGCCAGTAGTATAGAGCGGGGAAATACGCAGTATTTT